The sequence of this T cell receptor beta chain was determined in a study of cytomegalovirus exposure and HLA in healthy donors. Study observations and caveats: TCR beta sequences reportedly predicted the HLA-A and HLA-B alleles of most subjects accurately.

To note about this clone: The antigen is undetermined.

The CDR3 has 14 residues. CDR1 GTSNPN and CDR2 SVGIG come from the germline V gene (reference sequence). J was trimmed by 5 bases and V by 2 bases; bases with no gene match: 8. PCR involved 60 Vbeta and 13 Jbeta primers. Some clones are missing from TCRdb's copy, which holds only in-frame ones; the method was immunoSEQ multiplex PCR. This sample carries hundreds of thousands of clones, 75% of them seen once, and the ten largest clones take about 1.9%. The rearrangement uses TRBV30 and TRBJ1-1; TRBD1 matches at 7 bases. The TCR was taken from a young woman in good health and CMV-seronegative. The sample taken for sequencing was PBMCs. The CDR3 is CAWSQEGALTEAFF. Written as DNA, the CDR3 is TGTGCCTGGAGTCAGGAGGGGGCGCTTACTGAAGCTTTCTTT.